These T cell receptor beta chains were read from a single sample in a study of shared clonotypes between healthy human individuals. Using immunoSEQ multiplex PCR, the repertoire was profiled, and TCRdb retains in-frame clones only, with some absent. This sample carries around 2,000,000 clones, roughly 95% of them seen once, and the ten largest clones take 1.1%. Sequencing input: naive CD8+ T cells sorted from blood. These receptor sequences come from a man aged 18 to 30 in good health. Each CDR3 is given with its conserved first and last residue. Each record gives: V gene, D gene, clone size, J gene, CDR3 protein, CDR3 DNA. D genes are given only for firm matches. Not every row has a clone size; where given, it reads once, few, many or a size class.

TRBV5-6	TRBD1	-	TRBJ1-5	CASSEGGTDQPQHF	TGTGCCAGCAGCGAGGGGGGGACAGATCAGCCCCAGCATTTT
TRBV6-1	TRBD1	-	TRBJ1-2	CASSEFLGQVTSF	TGTGCCAGCAGTGAATTTCTAGGACAGGTCACCTCCTTC
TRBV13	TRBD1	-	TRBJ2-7	CASSLFGTGHDEQYF	TGTGCCAGCAGCTTATTCGGGACAGGGCACGACGAGCAGTACTTC
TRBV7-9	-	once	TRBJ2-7	CASSLISGSYEQYF	TGTGCCAGCAGCTTAATTTCAGGGTCCTACGAGCAGTACTTC
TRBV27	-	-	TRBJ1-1	CASSLSWADDLNTEAFF	TGTGCCAGCAGTTTATCGTGGGCAGACGATCTCAACACTGAAGCTTTCTTT
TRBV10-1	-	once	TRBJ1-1	CASMSRAAFEAFF	TGCGCCAGCATGAGCAGGGCAGCGTTTGAAGCTTTCTTT
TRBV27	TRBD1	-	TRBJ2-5	CASSLSAGTGVETQYF	TGTGCCAGCAGTCTCTCGGCCGGGACAGGGGTGGAGACCCAGTACTTC
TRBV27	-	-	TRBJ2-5	CASSLSYLPKETQYF	TGTGCCAGCAGTCTAAGTTATTTGCCCAAAGAGACCCAGTACTTC
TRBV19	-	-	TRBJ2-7	CASSTSTAASYEQYF	TGTGCCAGTAGTACCAGCACAGCGGCTTCCTACGAGCAGTACTTC
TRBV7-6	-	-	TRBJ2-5	CASSLEDSRSETQYF	TGTGCCAGCAGCTTAGAAGATTCCAGGTCAGAGACCCAGTACTTC
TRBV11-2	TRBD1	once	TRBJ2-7	CASSFGTGGTYEQYF	TGTGCCAGCAGCTTTGGGACAGGGGGGACCTACGAGCAGTACTTC
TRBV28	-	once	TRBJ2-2	CASSSGGELFF	TGTGCCAGCAGTTCTGGCGGGGAGCTGTTTTTT
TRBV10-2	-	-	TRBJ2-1	CASSLPGGSPYNEQFF	TGCGCCAGCAGTCTCCCCGGGGGATCCCCCTACAATGAGCAGTTCTTC
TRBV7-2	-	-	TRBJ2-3	CASSFHWGDTQYF	TGTGCCAGCAGCTTCCATTGGGGAGATACGCAGTATTTT
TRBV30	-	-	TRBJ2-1	CAWTSGASSYNEQFF	TGTGCCTGGACTTCGGGGGCCAGCTCCTACAATGAGCAGTTCTTC
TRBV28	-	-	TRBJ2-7	CASSLRTYEQYF	TGTGCCAGCAGTTTACGTACCTACGAGCAGTACTTC
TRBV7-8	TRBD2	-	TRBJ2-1	CASSLVGTSGEQFF	TGTGCCAGCAGCTTAGTTGGGACTAGCGGGGAGCAGTTCTTC